Following are 8 T cell receptor beta chains from one sample sequenced in a study of T-cell reconstitution after alpha-beta-depleted transplantation in children. The TCRbeta library was prepared with unique molecular identifiers. Each CDR3 protein is one row after TCRdb ran MiXCR on the PCR reads. The table includes fewer than 550,000 distinct CDR3 sequences, 11% detected once. This material consisted of PBMCs, mostly from graft donor cells, taken 180 days after TCRalphabeta/CD19-depleted stem cell transplant. These receptors were collected from a female patient between 2 and 15 years old who had a stem cell transplant for aplastic anemia, so the T cells may come from the graft donor.

The sample holds a few counts of this clonotype. This chain joins TRBV9 and TRBJ2-2, with 13 nucleotides matching TRBD2. CDR1 and CDR2 from the germline V gene are SGDLS and YYNGEE. Losses at the gene ends were 6 bases for V and 2 bases for J; bases not matched to a gene: 4. CDR3 length equals 16 residues. The CDR3: CASMRGLAGNTGELFF. The DNA for the CDR3 is TGTGCCAGCATGAGGGGACTAGCGGGAAACACCGGGGAGCTGTTTTTT.

This clonotype was detected ten times or more. The chain recombines TRBV7-2 with TRBJ1-1, with D uncertain. Germline-derived CDR1 and CDR2 are SGHTA and FQGNSA. V was trimmed by 5 bases and J by 11 bases, leaving 15 bases between them. The CDR3 has 12 residues. Here the CDR3 DNA reads TGTGCCAGCAGCCCCCGGACTCCCTTGGCTTTCTTT. Translating gives CASSPRTPLAFF.

This clonotype was picked up many times. The chain uses TRBV5-5 and TRBJ1-4, with D unresolved. Germline values: CDR1 SGHKS, CDR2 YYEKEE (reference sequence). V dropped 0 bases and J dropped 8 bases, with 8 bases sitting between them. The CDR3 loop spans 13 amino acids. For the CDR3, the DNA is TGTGCCAGCAGCTTGGAGCTTTACGAAAAACTGTTTTTT. Its translation is CASSLELYEKLFF.

This chain links TRBV21-1 with TRBJ2-6. TRBV21-1 is an annotated pseudogene. The CDR3 runs to 20 residues. CDR3 DNA sequence: TGTGCCAGCAGCAAAGCGGGTAGACAGGGCCCAAGCTCTGGGGCCAACGTCCTGACTTTC. The encoded protein is CASSKAGRQGPSSGANVLTF.

This clonotype was detected ten times or more. The V gene is TRBV9, the J gene TRBJ1-4; D unresolved. This CDR3 spans 13 amino acids. Germline values: CDR1 SGDLS, CDR2 YYNGEE. V was trimmed by 0 bases and J by 11 bases, leaving 11 bases between them. The DNA of the CDR3 is TGTGCCAGCAGCGTAGATGGTCAACGGAAACTGTTTTTT. Encoded protein: CASSVDGQRKLFF.

The chain has TRBV18 and TRBJ2-5; D uncertain. The CDR3 has 16 residues. Germline V lookup: CDR1 KGHSH, CDR2 LQKENI. Trimming stripped 2 bases from V and 7 bases from J, with 20 bases between. DNA for the CDR3: TGTGCCAGCTCACCATCGAGAACTCCGGGCTATGGGACCCAGTACTTC. As protein: CASSPSRTPGYGTQYF.

The chain uses TRBV7-2 and TRBJ2-1, with a possible D match to TRBD2 (6 bases). V lost 7 bases and J lost 6, with 19 bases in between. The CDR3 has 15 residues. The germline V gene encodes CDR1 SGHTA and CDR2 FQGNSA. CDR3 sequence (DNA): TGTGCCAGCATCCCCATGAGACTAGTCTCCAATGAGCAGTTCTTC. Translated: CASIPMRLVSNEQFF. The full variable domain, rest sourced from reference TRBV7-2 and TRBJ2-1, is GAGVSQSPSNKVTEKGKDVELRCDPISGHTALYWYRQSLGQGLEFLIYFQGNSAPDKSGLPSDRFSAERTGGSVSTLTIQRTQQEDSAVYLCASIPMRLVSNEQFFGPGTRLTVL.

The gene calls are TRBV7-2 and TRBJ1-5; D unclear. Germline values: CDR1 SGHTA, CDR2 FQGNSA. This CDR3 contains 12 residues. Trimming left V 4 bases short and J 3 bases short, with 4 bases between. The CDR3 DNA is TGTGCCAGCAGCTGGTACAATCAGCCCCAGCATTTT. This sequence encodes CASSWYNQPQHF.